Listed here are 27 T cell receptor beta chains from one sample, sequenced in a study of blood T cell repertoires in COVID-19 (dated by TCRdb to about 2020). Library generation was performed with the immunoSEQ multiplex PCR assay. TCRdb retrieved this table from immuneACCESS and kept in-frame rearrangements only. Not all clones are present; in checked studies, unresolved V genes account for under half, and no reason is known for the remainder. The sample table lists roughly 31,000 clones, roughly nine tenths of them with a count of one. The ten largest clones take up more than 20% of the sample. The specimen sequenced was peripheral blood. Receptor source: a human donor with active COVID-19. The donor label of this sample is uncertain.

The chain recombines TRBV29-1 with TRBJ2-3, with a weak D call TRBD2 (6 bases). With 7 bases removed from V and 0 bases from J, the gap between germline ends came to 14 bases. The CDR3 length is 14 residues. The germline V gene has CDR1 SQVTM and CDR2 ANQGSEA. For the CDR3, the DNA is TGCAGCGCGGCCGAGGGGACTAGCACAGATACGCAGTATTTT. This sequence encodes CSAAEGTSTDTQYF.

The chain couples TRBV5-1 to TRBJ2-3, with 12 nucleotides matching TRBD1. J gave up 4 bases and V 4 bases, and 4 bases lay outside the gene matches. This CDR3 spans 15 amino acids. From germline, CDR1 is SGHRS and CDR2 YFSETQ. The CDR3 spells CASSRGQGASDTQYF. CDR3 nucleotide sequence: TGCGCCAGCAGCAGGGGACAGGGGGCTTCAGATACGCAGTATTTT.

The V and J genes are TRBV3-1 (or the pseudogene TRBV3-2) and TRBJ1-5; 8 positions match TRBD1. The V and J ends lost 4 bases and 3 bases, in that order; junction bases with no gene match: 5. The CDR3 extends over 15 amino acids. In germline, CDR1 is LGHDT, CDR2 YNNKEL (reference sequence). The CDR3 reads CASSRGTGHNQPQHF. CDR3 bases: TGTGCCAGCAGCCGCGGGACAGGCCACAATCAGCCCCAGCATTTT.

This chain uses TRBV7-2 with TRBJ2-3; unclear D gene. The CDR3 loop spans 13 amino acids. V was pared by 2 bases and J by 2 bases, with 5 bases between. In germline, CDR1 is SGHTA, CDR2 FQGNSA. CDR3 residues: CASSLQVTDTQYF. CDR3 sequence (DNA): TGTGCCAGCAGCTTACAGGTCACAGATACGCAGTATTTT.

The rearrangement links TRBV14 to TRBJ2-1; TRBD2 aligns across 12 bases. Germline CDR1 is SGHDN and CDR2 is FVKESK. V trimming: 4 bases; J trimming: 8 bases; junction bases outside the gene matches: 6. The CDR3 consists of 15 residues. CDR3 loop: CASSPLAGGHDEQFF. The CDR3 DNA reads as TGTGCCAGCAGCCCACTAGCGGGGGGACACGATGAGCAGTTCTTC.

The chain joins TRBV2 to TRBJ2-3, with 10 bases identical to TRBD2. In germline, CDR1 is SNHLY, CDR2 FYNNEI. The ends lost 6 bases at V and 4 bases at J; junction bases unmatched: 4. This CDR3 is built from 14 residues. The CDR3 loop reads CASRASGGSDTQYF. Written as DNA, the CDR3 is TGTGCCAGCAGGGCTAGCGGGGGCTCAGATACGCAGTATTTT.

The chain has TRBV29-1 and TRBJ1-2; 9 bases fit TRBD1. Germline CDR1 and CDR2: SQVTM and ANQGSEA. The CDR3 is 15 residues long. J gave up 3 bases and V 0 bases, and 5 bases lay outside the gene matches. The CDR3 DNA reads TGCAGCGTTGAAGATTCGACAGGGGGGTACTATGGCTACACCTTC. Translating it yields CSVEDSTGGYYGYTF.

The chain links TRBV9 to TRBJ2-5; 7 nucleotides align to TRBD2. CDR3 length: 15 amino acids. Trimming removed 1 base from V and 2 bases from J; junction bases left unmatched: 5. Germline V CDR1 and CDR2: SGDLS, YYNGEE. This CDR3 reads CASSVLAEIQETQYF. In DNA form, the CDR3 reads TGTGCCAGCAGCGTACTAGCGGAGATACAAGAGACCCAGTACTTC.

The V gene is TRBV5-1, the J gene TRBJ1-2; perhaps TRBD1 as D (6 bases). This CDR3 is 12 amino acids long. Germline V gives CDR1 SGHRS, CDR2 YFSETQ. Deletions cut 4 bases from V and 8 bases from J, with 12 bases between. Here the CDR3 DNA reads TGCGCCAGCAGCCGCCTACAGGGCGGCTACACCTTC. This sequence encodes CASSRLQGGYTF.

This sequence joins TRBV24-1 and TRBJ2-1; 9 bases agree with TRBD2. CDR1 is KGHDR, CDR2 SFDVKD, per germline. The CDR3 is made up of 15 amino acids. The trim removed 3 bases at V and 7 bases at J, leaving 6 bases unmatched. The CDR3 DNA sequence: TGTGCCACCAGTGATGGCTTAGCGGGAGAGAATGAGCAGTTCTTC. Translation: CATSDGLAGENEQFF.

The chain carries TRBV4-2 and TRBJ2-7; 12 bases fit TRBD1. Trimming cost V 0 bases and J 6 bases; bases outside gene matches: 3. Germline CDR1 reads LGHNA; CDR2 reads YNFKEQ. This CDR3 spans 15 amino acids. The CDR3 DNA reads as TGTGCCAGCAGCCAAGAGGGACAGGGGGCCGGCGAGCAGTACTTC. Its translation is CASSQEGQGAGEQYF.

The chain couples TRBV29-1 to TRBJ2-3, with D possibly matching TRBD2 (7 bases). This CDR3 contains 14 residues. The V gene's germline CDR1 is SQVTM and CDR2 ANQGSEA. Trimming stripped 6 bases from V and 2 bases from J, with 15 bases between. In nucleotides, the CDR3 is TGCAGCGTAAGGGGGGGGGATTTCACAGATACGCAGTATTTT. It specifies CSVRGGDFTDTQYF.

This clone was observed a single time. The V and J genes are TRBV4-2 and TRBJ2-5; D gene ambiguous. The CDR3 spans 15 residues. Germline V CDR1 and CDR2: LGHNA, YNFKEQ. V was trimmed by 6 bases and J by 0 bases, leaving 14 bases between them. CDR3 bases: TGTGCCAGCAGTCCTATACCGAGGAACCAAGAGACCCAGTACTTC. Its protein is CASSPIPRNQETQYF.

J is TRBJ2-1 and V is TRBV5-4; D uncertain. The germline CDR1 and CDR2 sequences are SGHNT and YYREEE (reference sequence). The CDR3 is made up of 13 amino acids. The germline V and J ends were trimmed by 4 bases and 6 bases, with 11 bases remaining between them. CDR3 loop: CASSVQHRNEQFF. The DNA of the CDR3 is TGTGCCAGCAGCGTCCAACACCGCAATGAGCAGTTCTTC.

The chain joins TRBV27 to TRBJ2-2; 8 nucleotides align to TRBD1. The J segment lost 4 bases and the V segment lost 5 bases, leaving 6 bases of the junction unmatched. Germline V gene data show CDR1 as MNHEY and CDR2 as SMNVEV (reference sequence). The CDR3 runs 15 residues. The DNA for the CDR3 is TGTGCCAGCAGTAGCAGGGGGCGCATCACCGGGGAGCTGTTTTTT. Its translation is CASSSRGRITGELFF.

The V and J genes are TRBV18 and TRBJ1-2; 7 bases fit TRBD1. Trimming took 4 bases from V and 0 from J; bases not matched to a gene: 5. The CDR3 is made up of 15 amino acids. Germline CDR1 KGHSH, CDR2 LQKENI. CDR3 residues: CASSLNRGPNYGYTF. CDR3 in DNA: TGTGCCAGCTCACTTAACAGGGGCCCTAACTATGGCTACACCTTC.

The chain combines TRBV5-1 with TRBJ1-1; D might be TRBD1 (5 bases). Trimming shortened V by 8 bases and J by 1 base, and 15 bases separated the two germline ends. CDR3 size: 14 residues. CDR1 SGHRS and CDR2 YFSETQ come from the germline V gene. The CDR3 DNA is TGCGCCAGTCGTACTATGACAGCGAACACTGAAGCTTTCTTT. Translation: CASRTMTANTEAFF.

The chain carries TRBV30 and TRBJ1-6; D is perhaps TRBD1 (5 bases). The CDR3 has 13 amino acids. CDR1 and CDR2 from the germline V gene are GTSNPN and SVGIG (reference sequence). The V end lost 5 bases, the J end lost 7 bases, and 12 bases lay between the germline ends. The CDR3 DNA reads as TGTGCCTGGGCCGGGACTTGGAATTCACCCCTCCACTTT. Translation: CAWAGTWNSPLHF.

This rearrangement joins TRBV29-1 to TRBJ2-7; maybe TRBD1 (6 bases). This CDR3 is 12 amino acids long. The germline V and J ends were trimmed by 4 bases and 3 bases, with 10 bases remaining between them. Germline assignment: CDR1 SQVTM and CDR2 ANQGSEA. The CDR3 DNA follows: TGCAGCGTTGCTACAGGGAGCTACGAGCAGTACTTC. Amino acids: CSVATGSYEQYF.

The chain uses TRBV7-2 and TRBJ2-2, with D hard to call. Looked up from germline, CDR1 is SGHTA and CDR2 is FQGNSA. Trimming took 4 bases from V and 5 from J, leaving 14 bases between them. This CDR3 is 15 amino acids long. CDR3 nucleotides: TGTGCCAGCAGCTCCGGGTCGGGTGGTACCGGGGAGCTGTTTTTT. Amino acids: CASSSGSGGTGELFF.

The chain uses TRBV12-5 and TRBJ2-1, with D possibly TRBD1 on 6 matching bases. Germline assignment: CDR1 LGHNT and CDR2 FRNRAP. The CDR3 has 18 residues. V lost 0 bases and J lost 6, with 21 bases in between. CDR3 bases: TGTGCTAGTGGTTTGGTACCAGGGGCGACCTTCTCCCTCAATGAGCAGTTCTTC. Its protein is CASGLVPGATFSLNEQFF.

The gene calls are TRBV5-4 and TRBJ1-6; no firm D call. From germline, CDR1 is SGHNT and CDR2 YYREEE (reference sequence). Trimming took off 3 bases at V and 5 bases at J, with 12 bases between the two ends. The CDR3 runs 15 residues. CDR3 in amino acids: CASSSAPGDNSPLHF. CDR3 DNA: TGTGCCAGCAGCTCCGCCCCGGGAGATAATTCACCCCTCCACTTT. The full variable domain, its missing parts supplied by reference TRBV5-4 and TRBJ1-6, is ETGVTQSPTHLIKTRGQQVTLRCSSQSGHNTVSWYQQALGQGPQFIFQYYREEENGRGNFPPRFSGLQFPNYSSELNVNALELDDSALYLCASSSAPGDNSPLHFGNGTRLTVT.

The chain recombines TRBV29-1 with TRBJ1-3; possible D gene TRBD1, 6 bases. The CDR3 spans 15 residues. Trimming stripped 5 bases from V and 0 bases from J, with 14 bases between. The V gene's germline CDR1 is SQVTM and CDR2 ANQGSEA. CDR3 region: CSVIQGFHSGNTIYF. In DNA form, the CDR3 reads TGCAGCGTTATCCAGGGGTTTCACTCTGGAAACACCATATATTTT.

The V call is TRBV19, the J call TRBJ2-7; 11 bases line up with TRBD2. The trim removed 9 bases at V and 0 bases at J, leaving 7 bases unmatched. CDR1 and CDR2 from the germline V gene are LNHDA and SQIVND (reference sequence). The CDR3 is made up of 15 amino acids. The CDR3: CASMPSGGSSYEQYF. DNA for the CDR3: TGTGCCAGCATGCCTAGCGGGGGGAGCTCCTACGAGCAGTACTTC.

CDR3 sequence reads: CASSVAGETQYF. For the CDR3, the DNA is TGTGCCAGCAGCGTTGCGGGAGAGACCCAGTACTTC. This chain links TRBV5-5 with TRBJ2-5; possibly TRBD2 for D (5 bases). V lost 4 bases and J 4 bases, leaving 8 bases between the germline ends. This CDR3 is built from 12 residues. CDR1 is SGHKS and CDR2 is YYEKEE in the germline V gene (reference sequence).

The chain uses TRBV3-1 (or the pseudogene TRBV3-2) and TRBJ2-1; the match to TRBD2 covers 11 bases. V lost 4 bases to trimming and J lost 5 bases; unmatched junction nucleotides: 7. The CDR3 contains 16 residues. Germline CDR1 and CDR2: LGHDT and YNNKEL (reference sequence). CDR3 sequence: CASSPSTSGAHNEQFF. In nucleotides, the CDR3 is TGTGCCAGCAGCCCCTCGACTAGCGGGGCCCACAATGAGCAGTTCTTC.

The CDR3 is CASSPTDRDGNTIYF. The CDR3 coding sequence is TGTGCCAGCAGCCCCACGGACAGAGATGGAAACACCATATATTTT. The V and J genes are TRBV7-9 and TRBJ1-3; tentative D call: TRBD1 (6 bases). Per the germline V gene, CDR1 is SEHNR and CDR2 is FQNEAQ (reference sequence). This CDR3 has 15 residues. The V end lost 5 bases, the J end lost 3 bases, and 14 bases lay between the germline ends.